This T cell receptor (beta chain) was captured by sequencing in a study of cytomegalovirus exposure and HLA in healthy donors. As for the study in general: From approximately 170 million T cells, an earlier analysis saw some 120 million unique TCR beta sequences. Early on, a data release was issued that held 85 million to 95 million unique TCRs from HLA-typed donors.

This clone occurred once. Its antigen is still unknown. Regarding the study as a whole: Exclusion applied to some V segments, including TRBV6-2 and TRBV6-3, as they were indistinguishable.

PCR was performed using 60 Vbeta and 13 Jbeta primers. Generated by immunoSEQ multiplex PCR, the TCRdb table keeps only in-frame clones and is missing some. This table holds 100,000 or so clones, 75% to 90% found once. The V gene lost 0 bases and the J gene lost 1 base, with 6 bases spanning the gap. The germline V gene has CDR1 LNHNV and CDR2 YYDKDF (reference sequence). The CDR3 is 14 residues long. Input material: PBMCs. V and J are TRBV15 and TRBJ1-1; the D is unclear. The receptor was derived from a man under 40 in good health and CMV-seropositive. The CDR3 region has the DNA TGTGCCACCAGCAGAGATCGGGAGAACACTGAAGCTTTCTTT. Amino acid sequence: CATSRDRENTEAFF.